This T cell receptor beta chain was obtained from a study of cytotoxic CD8 clonotypes in ibrutinib-treated CLL (dated by TCRdb to the early 2020s). At the level of the whole study: In this cohort, some 16 patients were treatment-naive and fewer than 13 were relapsed/refractory, while some 18 had unmutated IGHV. Of the 86 participants in the trial, about two dozen had longitudinal samples available. Cryopreserved peripheral blood mononuclear cells were collected at three points: before therapy, at response, and at either sustained remission or disease progression. Response samples were obtained after a median of 12 months of treatment, with a range of roughly 6 to 40 months. An average of 255,043 productive templates and tens of thousands of productive rearrangements was obtained per sample. Partial responses were observed in approximately 24 patients and complete responses in 2; after a median follow-up of 68 months, remission was maintained in approximately 14 patients and progression was observed in approximately twelve. What the study reported, not specific to this receptor: Clonality rose at ibrutinib response, remained stable during sustained remission, and dropped back toward baseline at progression. Baseline clonality was found to be higher than that of age-matched healthy donors and was strongly correlated with circulating CD8+ T-cell counts. Public clonotypes were rare and either shrank or stayed stable during treatment, and the rise in clonality at ibrutinib response reflected expansion of private clonotypes. Lymph node repertoires were not examined, and the timing of sampling was not matched between patients in sustained remission and those whose disease progressed.

For TCR beta library preparation, approximately 1.9 micrograms of genomic DNA was extracted from cryopreserved PBMCs. Longitudinal blood samples from CLL patients on ibrutinib monotherapy underwent high-throughput TCR beta sequencing. The patients took part in an open-label, single-center phase 2 trial of ibrutinib monotherapy. As concerns this clone: The antigen it binds to is not known. The input lacks base qualities; no much larger clone sits a single base away.

Each clonotype received, on average, 10x coverage in deep resolution sequencing performed on a MiSeq, where the target depth lay between 1 in 1 million and 1 in 200,000 T cells. The immunoSEQ hsTCRB Kit was used to generate TCR beta libraries. Concerning the study's data processing: Data were analyzed with ImmunoSEQ Data Assistant and ImmunoSEQ Analyzer, with V, D and J genes assigned per IMGT definitions. Clonality, which ranges from 0 to 1, was calculated by subtracting the normalized Shannon entropy of productive rearrangement frequencies from one. Public clonotype analysis was restricted to overrepresented clonotypes comprising at least 0.05% of each patient's repertoire. Around 14 repertoires from age-matched healthy donors, obtained from immuneACCESS, served as clonality controls. What TCRdb holds here is the immuneACCESS table cut down to in-frame rearrangements. Part of the clones is not present; checked against another copy, under half of the missing clones reflect an unresolved V gene, and the others are unexplained. V, J and clone size reflect that table, while D and trimming were determined from the DNA. This sample has approximately 300,000 clones in its table, and roughly 85% of those were observed once. 6.5% to 8.5% of the sample goes to the ten largest clones.

The germline V gene (reference sequence) gives CDR1 as GTSNPN and CDR2 as SVGIG. Cut back by 2 bases and 0 bases, the V and J ends lie 10 bases apart. The CDR3 has 15 amino acids, counting the end cysteine and phenylalanine. Only the CDR3 DNA is retained, 45 bases long and in frame from the first base. Here the chain combines TRBV30 and TRBJ2-2, with TRBD1 as a weak D call on 5 bases. The source material was PBMCs, sampled before ibrutinib treatment. The clonotype originates from a human donor with chronic lymphocytic leukemia. Here the CDR3 is given as CAWSRGRANTGELFF. The DNA sequence is TGTGCCTGGAGTCGTGGCAGGGCGAACACCGGGGAGCTGTTTTTT.